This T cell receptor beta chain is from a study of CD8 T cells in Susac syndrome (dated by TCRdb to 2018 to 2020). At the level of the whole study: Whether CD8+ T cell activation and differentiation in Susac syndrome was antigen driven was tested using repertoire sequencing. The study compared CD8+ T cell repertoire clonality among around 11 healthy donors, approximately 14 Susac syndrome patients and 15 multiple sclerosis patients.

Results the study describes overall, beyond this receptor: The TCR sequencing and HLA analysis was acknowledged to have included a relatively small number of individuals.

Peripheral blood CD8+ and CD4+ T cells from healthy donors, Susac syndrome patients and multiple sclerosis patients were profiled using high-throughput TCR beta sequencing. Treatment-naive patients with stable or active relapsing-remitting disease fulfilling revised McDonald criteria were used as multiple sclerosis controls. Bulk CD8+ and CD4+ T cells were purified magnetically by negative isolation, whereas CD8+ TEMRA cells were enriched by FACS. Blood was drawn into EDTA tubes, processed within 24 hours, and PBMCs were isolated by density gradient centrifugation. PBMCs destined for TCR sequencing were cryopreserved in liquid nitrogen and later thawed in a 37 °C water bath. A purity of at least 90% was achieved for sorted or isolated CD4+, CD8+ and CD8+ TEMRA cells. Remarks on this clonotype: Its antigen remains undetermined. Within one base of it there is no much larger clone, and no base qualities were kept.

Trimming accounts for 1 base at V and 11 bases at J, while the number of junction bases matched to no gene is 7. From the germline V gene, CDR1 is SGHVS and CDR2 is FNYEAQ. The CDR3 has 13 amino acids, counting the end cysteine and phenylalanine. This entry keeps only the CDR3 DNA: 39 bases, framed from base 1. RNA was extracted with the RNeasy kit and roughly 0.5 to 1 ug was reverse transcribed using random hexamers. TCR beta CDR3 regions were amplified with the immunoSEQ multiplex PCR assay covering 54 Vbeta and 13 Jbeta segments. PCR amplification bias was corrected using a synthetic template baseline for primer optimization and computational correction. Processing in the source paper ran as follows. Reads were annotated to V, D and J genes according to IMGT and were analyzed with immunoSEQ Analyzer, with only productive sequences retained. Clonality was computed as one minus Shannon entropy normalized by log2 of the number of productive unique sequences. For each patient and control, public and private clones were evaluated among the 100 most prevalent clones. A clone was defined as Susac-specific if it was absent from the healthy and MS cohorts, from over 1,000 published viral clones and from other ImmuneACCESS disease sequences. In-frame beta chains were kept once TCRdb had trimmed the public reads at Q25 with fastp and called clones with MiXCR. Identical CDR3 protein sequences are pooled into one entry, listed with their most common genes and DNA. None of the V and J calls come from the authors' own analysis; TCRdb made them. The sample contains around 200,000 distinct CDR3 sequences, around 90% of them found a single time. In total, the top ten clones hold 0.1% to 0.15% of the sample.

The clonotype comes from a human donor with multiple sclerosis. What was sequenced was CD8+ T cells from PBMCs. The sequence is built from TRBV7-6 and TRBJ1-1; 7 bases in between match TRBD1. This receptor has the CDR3 CASSLDETGMAFF. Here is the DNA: TGTGCCAGCAGCTTAGATGAGACAGGGATGGCTTTCTTT. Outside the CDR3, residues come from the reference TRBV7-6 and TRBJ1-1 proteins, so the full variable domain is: GAGVSQSPRYKVTKRGQDVALRCDPISGHVSLYWYRQALGQGPEFLTYFNYEAQQDKSGLPNDRFSAERPEGSISTLTIQRTEQRDSAMYRCASSLDETGMAFFGQGTRLTVV.